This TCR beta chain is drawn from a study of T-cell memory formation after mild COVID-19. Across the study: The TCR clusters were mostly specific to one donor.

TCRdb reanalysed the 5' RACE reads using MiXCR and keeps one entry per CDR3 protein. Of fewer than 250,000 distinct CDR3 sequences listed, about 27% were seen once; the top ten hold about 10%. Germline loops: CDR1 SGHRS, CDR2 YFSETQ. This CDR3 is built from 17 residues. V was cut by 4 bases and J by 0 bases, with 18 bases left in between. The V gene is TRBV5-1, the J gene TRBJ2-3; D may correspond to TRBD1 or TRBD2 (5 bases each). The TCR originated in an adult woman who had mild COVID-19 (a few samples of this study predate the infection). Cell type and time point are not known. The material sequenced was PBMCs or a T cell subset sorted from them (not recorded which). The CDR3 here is CASSPYLRDGSTDTQYF. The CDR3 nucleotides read TGCGCCAGCAGCCCATACCTCCGGGACGGTAGCACAGATACGCAGTATTTT.